The 13 T cell receptor beta chains presented below share a single source sample, sequenced in a study of PD-1 blockade in classical Hodgkin lymphoma. Time point denoted: cycle 4 day 1 (C4D1), after less than 7 weeks of nivolumab. The patients all showed relapse after autologous stem cell transplantation, while their brentuximab vedotin exposure varied. CD4+ T cells were purified from thawed PBMCs by negative selection. The method was immunoSEQ multiplex PCR; TCRdb's version includes in-frame clones alone and lacks a portion of them. The table has 20,000 to 25,000 clones, over 75% seen once. The sample here was CD4+ T cells from blood, taken before the fourth cycle of nivolumab. The receptors originated from a human donor with classical Hodgkin lymphoma.

The chain uses TRBV7-2 and TRBJ2-4; D might be TRBD2 (5 bases). Germline V gene lookup returns CDR1 SGHTA and CDR2 FQGNSA. CDR3 length: 13 amino acids. V was pared by 5 bases and J by 8 bases, with 13 bases between. The CDR3 nucleotides read TGTGCCAGCAGCACCCCACGAGCGGACATTCAGTACTTC. As protein: CASSTPRADIQYF.

The chain links TRBV7-2 to TRBJ2-7; tentative D call: TRBD1 (5 bases). There are 14 residues in the CDR3. Between the trimmed V and J ends, which lost 5 bases and 5 bases, there was a span of 16 bases. The germline V gene has CDR1 SGHTA and CDR2 FQGNSA. The CDR3 is CASSTQGSSHEQYF. In DNA, the CDR3 is TGTGCCAGCAGCACGCAGGGAAGCTCTCACGAGCAGTACTTC.

The chain is built from TRBV19 and TRBJ1-5; D remains unclear. Germline V CDR1 and CDR2: LNHDA, SQIVND (reference sequence). V dropped 3 bases and J dropped 6 bases, with 12 bases sitting between them. The CDR3 consists of 14 residues. The CDR3 sequence: CASSIQEQFQPQHF. In DNA form, the CDR3 reads TGTGCCAGTAGTATTCAGGAACAGTTTCAGCCCCAGCATTTT.

This clone was seen a handful of times. The rearrangement links TRBV7-2 to TRBJ1-5; D is undetermined. The V end was cut by 4 bases, the J end by 5 bases, with 9 bases between. The CDR3 contains 13 residues. Germline V gene lookup returns CDR1 SGHTA and CDR2 FQGNSA. The CDR3: CASSSQAHQPQHF. The CDR3 DNA is TGTGCCAGCAGCTCCCAAGCCCATCAGCCCCAGCATTTT.

The J gene is TRBJ2-1, the V gene TRBV7-3, with a possible D match to TRBD2 (6 bases). From germline, CDR1 is SGHTA and CDR2 FQGTGA. The CDR3 covers 14 residues. V gave up 1 base and J gave up 10 bases, with 14 bases separating them. Here the CDR3 DNA reads TGTGCCAGCAGCTTAATGGAGGGGTCAGGGGAGCAGTTCTTC. This translates into CASSLMEGSGEQFF.

J is TRBJ2-3 and V is TRBV18; 7 nucleotides agree with TRBD1. The V gene end was trimmed by 5 bases and the J gene end by 5 bases; junction bases not matched to a gene: 7. The V gene's germline CDR1 is KGHSH and CDR2 LQKENI. The CDR3 loop spans 14 amino acids. The DNA of the CDR3 is TGTGCCAGCTCAGCTACAGGGGCACAAGATACGCAGTATTTT. Protein product: CASSATGAQDTQYF.

The rearrangement links TRBV5-6 to TRBJ2-1; the match to TRBD2 covers 13 bases. Trimming at V came to 4 bases and at J to 6 bases, leaving 4 bases not matched to a gene. Germline V gene lookup returns CDR1 SGHDT and CDR2 YYEEEE. The CDR3 runs to 15 residues. The CDR3 DNA sequence: TGTGCCAGCAGCCTAGGACTAGCGGGGGTCAATGAGCAGTTCTTC. Its protein is CASSLGLAGVNEQFF.

This clone was recorded only once. V gene TRBV11-2 combines with J gene TRBJ2-5; TRBD1 matches 8 bases. CDR3 size: 15 residues. V was pared by 6 bases and J by 2 bases, with 8 bases of the junction left unmatched. Germline V CDR1 and CDR2: SGHAT, FQNNGV. DNA for the CDR3: TGTGCCAGCAGACACCGGGACAGGCATCAAGAGACCCAGTACTTC. It yields the protein CASRHRDRHQETQYF.

The chain has TRBV6-5 and TRBJ2-1, with 12 nucleotides matching TRBD1. After removal of 6 bases from V and 10 bases from J, the junction contained 4 bases not matched to a gene. The CDR3 is 13 residues long. Germline values: CDR1 MNHEY, CDR2 SVGAGI. CDR3 amino acids: CASRGTGGGEQFF. The DNA of the CDR3 is TGTGCCAGCAGGGGGACAGGGGGCGGGGAGCAGTTCTTC.

This chain links TRBV7-6 with TRBJ2-5; D is ambiguous. Germline V CDR1 and CDR2: SGHVS, FNYEAQ. Trimming took 3 bases from V and 2 from J, leaving 7 bases between them. The CDR3 runs 13 residues. The CDR3 nucleotides are TGTGCCAGCAGCTTCCTTTCACAAGAGACCCAGTACTTC. Translation gives CASSFLSQETQYF.

The DNA of the CDR3 is TGTGCCAGCAGCTTAGCGACAGGGTTCCACAATGAGCAGTTCTTC. It specifies CASSLATGFHNEQFF. The rearrangement uses TRBV7-9 and TRBJ2-1, with 7 nucleotides matching TRBD1. The germline gives CDR1 SEHNR, CDR2 FQNEAQ (reference sequence). This CDR3 has 15 amino acids. The V segment lost 0 bases and the J segment 5 bases; nucleotides outside the gene matches: 4. The complete variable domain, with remaining parts taken from reference TRBV7-9 and TRBJ2-1, reads DTGVSQNPRHKITKRGQNVTFRCDPISEHNRLYWYRQTLGQGPEFLTYFQNEAQLEKSRLLSDRFSAERPKGSFSTLEIQRTEQGDSAMYLCASSLATGFHNEQFFGPGTRLTVL.

This rearrangement joins TRBV5-1 to TRBJ2-1, with D possibly called TRBD1 or TRBD2 (6 bases each). Trimming took off 7 bases at V and 5 bases at J, with 19 bases between the two ends. Germline values: CDR1 SGHRS, CDR2 YFSETQ. CDR3 length: 15 residues. The CDR3 bases are TGCGCCAGCCAAGTCCCGGGTGGGGGGCACAATGAGCAGTTCTTC. This encodes CASQVPGGGHNEQFF.

The chain joins TRBV7-3 to TRBJ2-5, with 10 bases lining up with TRBD2. The V segment lost 4 bases and the J segment 4 bases; nucleotides outside the gene matches: 6. Germline CDR1 and CDR2: SGHTA and FQGTGA. This CDR3 has 15 residues. The CDR3 protein is CASSSTGTSAETQYF. CDR3 bases: TGTGCCAGCAGCTCTACCGGGACTAGCGCAGAGACCCAGTACTTC.